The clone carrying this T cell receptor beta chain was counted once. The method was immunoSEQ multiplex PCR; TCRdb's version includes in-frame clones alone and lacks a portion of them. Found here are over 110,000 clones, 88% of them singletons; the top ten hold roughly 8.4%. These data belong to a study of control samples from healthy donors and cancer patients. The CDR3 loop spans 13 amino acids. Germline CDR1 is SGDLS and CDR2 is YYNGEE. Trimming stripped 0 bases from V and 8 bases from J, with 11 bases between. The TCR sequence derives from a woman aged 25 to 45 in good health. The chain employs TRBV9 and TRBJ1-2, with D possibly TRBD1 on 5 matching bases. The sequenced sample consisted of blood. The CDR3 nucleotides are TGTGCCAGCAGCGTAGCCCCAGAGGGGGGCTACACCTTC. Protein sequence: CASSVAPEGGYTF.